A single sample is the source of the 8 T cell receptor beta chains below, sequenced in a study of post-analysis software for immune sequencing data. For these receptors, no antigen is known. Study results and caveats: Patients showed TRBV5-6, TRBV5-1 and TRBV20-1 among about five TRBV segments more frequent than in controls.

The TCR beta cDNA libraries contained unique molecular identifiers. TCRdb reprocessed the PCR reads with MiXCR, giving one entry per CDR3 protein. This table has about 820,000 distinct CDR3 sequences, roughly half appearing once. The sample consisted of blood. All receptors come from a girl between 5 and 17 years old with multiple sclerosis.

The rearrangement links TRBV29-1 to TRBJ2-6, with 10 bases identical to TRBD1. The CDR3 is 18 residues long. Looked up from germline, CDR1 is SQVTM and CDR2 is ANQGSEA. V lost 4 bases to trimming and J lost 0 bases; unmatched junction nucleotides: 9. CDR3 protein: CSVGTGQGETSGANVLTF. The DNA of the CDR3 is TGCAGCGTTGGGACTGGACAGGGGGAAACCTCTGGGGCCAACGTCCTGACTTTC.

The chain is built from TRBV7-2 and TRBJ2-4, with a possible D match to TRBD1 (5 bases). The length of the CDR3 is 15 residues. V was shortened by 1 base and J by 13 bases, with 20 bases between the two germline ends. Germline V gene sequence: CDR1 SGHTA, CDR2 FQGNSA. The chain's CDR3 is CASSLGQSYLVEQYF. The DNA of the CDR3 is TGTGCCAGCAGCTTAGGACAGTCATACCTAGTAGAGCAGTACTTC.

J is TRBJ2-1 and V is TRBV5-1, with 7 bases that match TRBD1. There are 16 residues in the CDR3. CDR1 is SGHRS and CDR2 is YFSETQ in the germline V gene. V was clipped by 0 bases and J by 2 bases; unmatched bases: 5. The CDR3 loop is CASSLGRQGTYNEQFF. The CDR3 nucleotides read TGCGCCAGCAGCTTGGGAAGACAGGGCACCTACAATGAGCAGTTCTTC.

The CDR3 DNA is TGTGCCAGCAGACCCACAGGGGTAGGGAACACTGAAGCTTTCTTT. This codes for CASRPTGVGNTEAFF. The chain uses TRBV2 and TRBJ1-1; 7 bases agree with TRBD1. The germline V gene encodes CDR1 SNHLY and CDR2 FYNNEI. J lost 1 base, V lost 6 bases, and 8 bases had no gene match. There are 15 residues in the CDR3.

This clonotype turned up a few times. The CDR3 DNA reads as TGCAGTGCTAGAGATGGTTTTGCCGGGATTTACAATGAGCAGTTCTTC. It translates to CSARDGFAGIYNEQFF. The chain carries TRBV20-1 and TRBJ2-1, with D tentatively TRBD2 (5 bases). Trimming removed 0 bases at V and 4 bases at J, with 16 bases between. The germline V gene has CDR1 DFQATT and CDR2 SNEGSKA (reference sequence). This CDR3 is built from 16 residues.

V is TRBV27 and J is TRBJ2-7, with D perhaps assigned TRBD1 or TRBD2 (5 bases each). Trimming removed 6 bases at V and 3 bases at J, with 12 bases between. This CDR3 has 13 amino acids. CDR1 is MNHEY and CDR2 is SMNVEV in the germline V gene (reference sequence). CDR3 nucleotide sequence: TGTGCCAGCAGGGGGGTGGTAGGCTACGAGCAGTACTTC. As protein: CASRGVVGYEQYF.

The rearrangement joins TRBV12-5 to TRBJ2-7, with 9 bases that match TRBD1. CDR1 and CDR2 from the germline V gene are LGHNT and FRNRAP. J lost 3 bases, V lost 7 bases, and 7 bases had no gene match. The CDR3 length is 14 residues. The CDR3 reads CASASGQGSYEQYF. DNA for the CDR3: TGTGCTAGTGCCTCGGGACAGGGAAGCTACGAGCAGTACTTC. Full variable domain (missing parts from reference TRBV12-5 and TRBJ2-7): DARVTQTPRHKVTEMGQEVTMRCQPILGHNTVFWYRQTMMQGLELLAYFRNRAPLDDSGMPKDRFSAEMPDATLATLKIQPSEPRDSAVYFCASASGQGSYEQYFGPGTRLTVT.

The chain joins TRBV20-1 to TRBJ2-3; a weak D match, TRBD1 (7 bases). Germline values: CDR1 DFQATT, CDR2 SNEGSKA (reference sequence). CDR3 size: 13 residues. The CDR3 DNA follows: TGCATCGGAGGGGGCCAAAGCACAGATACGCAGTATTTT. This gives the protein CIGGGQSTDTQYF.